This T cell receptor beta chain appears in the sequencing data of a study of beta chain features in type 1 diabetes. Study-level points and caveats: Shortening that was moderate but significant affected the TCRB CDR3s of Type 1 diabetes patients in all four CD4+ subsets. For patients, the naive, central memory and Treg TCRB repertoires appeared more alike than for healthy donors.

With 3 bases removed from V and 5 bases from J, the gap between germline ends came to 8 bases. The CDR3 contains 13 residues. CDR1 and CDR2 from the germline V gene are ENHRY and SYGVKD. Cell sorting via CD45RO/CCR7/CD25/CD127/CD95/CD27 was performed to obtain CD4+ naive, central memory, regulatory and stem cell-like memory cells. The whole isolated RNA underwent reverse transcription, so sequencing captured expressed TCRB transcripts. Sequencing was performed with immunoSEQ multiplex PCR; in TCRdb, only in-frame clones are kept and a portion is missing. The top ten hold approximately 4% of the sample, which has 250,000 or so clones, 27% seen once. As for this clone: No antigen is known for it.

This rearrangement joins TRBV10-3 to TRBJ2-1, with D possibly being TRBD1 or TRBD2 (5 bases each). The sequenced sample was central memory CD4+ T cells from blood. The origin of this receptor is a man aged 25-45 years in good health. The CDR3 DNA reads as TGTGCCATCAGTGATGGGACCAACAATGAGCAGTTCTTC. This codes for CAISDGTNNEQFF.